Here is one T cell receptor beta chain with its context. As yet, its antigen is unknown. Primers: 60 Vbeta forward and 13 Jbeta reverse. Sequencing used immunoSEQ multiplex PCR; TCRdb keeps in-frame clones, though not all of them. The data show approximately 110,000 clones, with 80% to 85% seen just once and approximately 0.99% held by the top ten. This specimen belongs to a study of cytomegalovirus exposure and HLA in healthy donors. Broader study findings: Sequencing likely produced, as an artifact, a cluster of highly shared sequence variants.

The sequence derives from a woman between 25 and 40 years old in good health and CMV-seronegative. The sample comprised PBMCs.

Written as DNA, the CDR3 is TGTGCCAGCAGCTTTGGGCGACCCTCTGGAAACACCATATATTTT. It specifies CASSFGRPSGNTIYF. The chain is built from TRBV5-6 and TRBJ1-3; D unclear. The CDR3 contains 15 residues. From germline, CDR1 is SGHDT and CDR2 YYEEEE. Trimming took off 2 bases at V and 0 bases at J, with 9 bases between the two ends.